The rows below give T cell receptor beta chains drawn from one sample of a study of shared clonotypes between healthy human individuals. Measured with immunoSEQ multiplex PCR; TCRdb has only the in-frame clones, and not every one. The data show over a million clones, with about 84% seen just once and roughly 0.61% held by the top ten. The sample consisted of memory CD4+ T cells from PBMCs. These receptors all stem from a man younger than 35 in good health. Some clones in this sample may be carry-over from other donors' samples. CDR3s leave out the opening cysteine and the closing phenylalanine or tryptophan. D genes are given only for firm matches.

V gene: TRBV5-1; D gene: TRBD1; J gene: TRBJ2-7; CDR3 protein: ASSLARDRGVGSYEQY
V gene: TRBV21-1; D gene: NA; J gene: TRBJ2-7; CDR3 protein: ASSKETEGSYEQY
V gene: TRBV5-3; D gene: TRBD2; J gene: TRBJ2-7; CDR3 protein: ARSLAGPLSYEQY
V gene: TRBV10-3; D gene: TRBD1; J gene: TRBJ1-2; CDR3 protein: AIRGDRGGGLGYT
V gene: TRBV28; D gene: NA; J gene: TRBJ1-2; CDR3 protein: ASEKGQFSRGYT
V gene: TRBV5-1; D gene: TRBD2; J gene: TRBJ2-1; CDR3 protein: ASSEGLAGSNEQF
V gene: TRBV4-3; D gene: NA; J gene: TRBJ2-3; CDR3 protein: ASSSGPIGTDTQY
V gene: TRBV7-2; D gene: NA; J gene: TRBJ2-2; CDR3 protein: ASSSGTPNTGELF
V gene: TRBV11-2; D gene: NA; J gene: TRBJ1-2; CDR3 protein: ASSLGAGPGYT
V gene: TRBV10-3; D gene: NA; J gene: TRBJ1-3; CDR3 protein: AISERIEDTRSGNTIY
V gene: TRBV11-2; D gene: NA; J gene: TRBJ2-3; CDR3 protein: ASSSTWLTNTDTQY
V gene: TRBV27; D gene: TRBD2; J gene: TRBJ2-7; CDR3 protein: ASSPRTSGMVHEQY